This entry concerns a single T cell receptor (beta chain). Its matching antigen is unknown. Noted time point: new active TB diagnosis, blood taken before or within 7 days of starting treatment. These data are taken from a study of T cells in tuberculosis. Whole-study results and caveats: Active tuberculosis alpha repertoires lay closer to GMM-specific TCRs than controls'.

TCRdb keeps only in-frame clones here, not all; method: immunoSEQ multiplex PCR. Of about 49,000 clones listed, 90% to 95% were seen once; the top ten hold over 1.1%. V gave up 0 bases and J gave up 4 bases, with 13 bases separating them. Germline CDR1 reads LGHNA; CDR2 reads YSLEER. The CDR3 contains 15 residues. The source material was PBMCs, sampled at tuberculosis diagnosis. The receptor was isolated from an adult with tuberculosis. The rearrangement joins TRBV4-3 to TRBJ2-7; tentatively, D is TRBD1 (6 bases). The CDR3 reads CASSQEWVGGYEQYF. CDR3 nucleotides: TGCGCCAGCAGCCAAGAATGGGTAGGGGGTTACGAGCAGTACTTC.